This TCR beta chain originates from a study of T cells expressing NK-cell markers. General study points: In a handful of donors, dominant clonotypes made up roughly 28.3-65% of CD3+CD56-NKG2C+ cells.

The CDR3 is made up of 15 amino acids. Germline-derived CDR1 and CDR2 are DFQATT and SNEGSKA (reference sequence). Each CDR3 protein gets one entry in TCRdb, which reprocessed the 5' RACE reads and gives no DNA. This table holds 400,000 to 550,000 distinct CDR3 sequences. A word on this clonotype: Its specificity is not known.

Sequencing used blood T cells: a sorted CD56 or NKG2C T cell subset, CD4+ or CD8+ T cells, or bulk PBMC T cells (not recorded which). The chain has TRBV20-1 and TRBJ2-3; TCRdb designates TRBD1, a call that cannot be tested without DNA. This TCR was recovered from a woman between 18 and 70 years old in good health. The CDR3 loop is CSARIGTISTDTQYF.